This TCR beta chain derives from a study of shared clonotypes between healthy human individuals. Points from the study as a whole: Approximately 5% was the fraction of naive CD4 clonotypes found shared across four donors.

Clones were read by immunoSEQ multiplex PCR, and TCRdb kept only the in-frame ones, dropping some. The top ten hold around 2% of the sample, which has hundreds of thousands of clones, more than 70% seen once. The germline gives CDR1 MDHEN, CDR2 SYDVKM. Deletions cut 7 bases from V and 7 bases from J, with 23 bases between. The CDR3 totals 15 residues. This clone is a singleton in its sample. The antigen is unknown. The material sequenced was memory CD4+ T cells sorted from blood. As to subset: CD45RA-negative fraction. This TCR was sampled from a woman in her twenties or thirties in good health. The rearrangement joins TRBV28 to TRBJ2-7; possible D gene TRBD1, 5 bases. The CDR3 spells CASTPDGSGAGEQYF. The CDR3 bases are TGTGCCAGCACCCCCGATGGTTCTGGGGCCGGGGAGCAGTACTTC.